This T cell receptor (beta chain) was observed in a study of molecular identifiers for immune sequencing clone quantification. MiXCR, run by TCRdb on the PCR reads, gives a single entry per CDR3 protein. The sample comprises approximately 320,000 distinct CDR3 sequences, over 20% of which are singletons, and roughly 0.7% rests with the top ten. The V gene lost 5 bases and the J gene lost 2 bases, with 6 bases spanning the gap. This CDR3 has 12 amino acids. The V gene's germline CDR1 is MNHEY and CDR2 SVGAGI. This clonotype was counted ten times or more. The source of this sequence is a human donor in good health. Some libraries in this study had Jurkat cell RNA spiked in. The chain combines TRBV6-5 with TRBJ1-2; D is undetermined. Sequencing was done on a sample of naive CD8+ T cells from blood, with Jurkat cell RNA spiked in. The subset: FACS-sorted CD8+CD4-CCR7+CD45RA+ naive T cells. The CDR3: CASSPSNYGYTF. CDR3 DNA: TGTGCCAGCAGTCCATCCAACTATGGCTACACCTTC.